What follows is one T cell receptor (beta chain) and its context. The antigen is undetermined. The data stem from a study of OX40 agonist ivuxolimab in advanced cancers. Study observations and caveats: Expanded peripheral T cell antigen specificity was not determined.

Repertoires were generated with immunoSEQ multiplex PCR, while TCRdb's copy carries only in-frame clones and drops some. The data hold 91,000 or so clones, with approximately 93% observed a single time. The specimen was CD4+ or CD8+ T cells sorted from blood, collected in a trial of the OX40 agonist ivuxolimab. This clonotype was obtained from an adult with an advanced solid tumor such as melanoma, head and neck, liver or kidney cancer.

The CDR3 DNA sequence: TGTGCCAGCAGTTACACTGGACTAGCGGGAGCCTACGAGCAGTACTTC. This translates into CASSYTGLAGAYEQYF. The genes are TRBV6-5 and TRBJ2-7, with 13 positions matching TRBD2. Germline CDR1 MNHEY, CDR2 SVGAGI. Trimming cost V 2 bases and J 2 bases; bases outside gene matches: 3. The CDR3 is 16 residues long.